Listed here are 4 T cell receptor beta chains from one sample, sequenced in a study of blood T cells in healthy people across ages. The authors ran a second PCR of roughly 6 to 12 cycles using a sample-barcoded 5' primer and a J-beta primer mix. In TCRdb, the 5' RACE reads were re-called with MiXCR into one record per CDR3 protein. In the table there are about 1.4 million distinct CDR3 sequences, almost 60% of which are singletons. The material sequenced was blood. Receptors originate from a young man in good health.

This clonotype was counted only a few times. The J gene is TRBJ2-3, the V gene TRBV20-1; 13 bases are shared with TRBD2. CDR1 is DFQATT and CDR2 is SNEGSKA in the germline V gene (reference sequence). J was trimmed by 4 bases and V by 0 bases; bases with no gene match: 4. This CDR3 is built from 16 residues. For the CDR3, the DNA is TGCAGTGCTAGAGACCCCGGGACTAGCGGGGCAGATACGCAGTATTTT. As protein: CSARDPGTSGADTQYF.

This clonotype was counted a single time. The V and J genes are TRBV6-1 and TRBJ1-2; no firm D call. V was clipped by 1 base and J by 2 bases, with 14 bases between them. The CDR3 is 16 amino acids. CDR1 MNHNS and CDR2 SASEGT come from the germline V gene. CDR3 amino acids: CASSEELVQFNYGYTF. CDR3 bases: TGTGCCAGCAGTGAAGAATTGGTACAGTTCAACTATGGCTACACCTTC.

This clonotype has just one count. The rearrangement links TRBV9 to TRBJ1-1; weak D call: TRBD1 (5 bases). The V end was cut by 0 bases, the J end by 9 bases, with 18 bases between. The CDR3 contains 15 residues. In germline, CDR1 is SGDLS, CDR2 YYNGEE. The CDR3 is CASSVGMRTRRKAFF. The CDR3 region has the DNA TGTGCCAGCAGCGTAGGGATGAGGACACGCAGAAAAGCTTTCTTT.

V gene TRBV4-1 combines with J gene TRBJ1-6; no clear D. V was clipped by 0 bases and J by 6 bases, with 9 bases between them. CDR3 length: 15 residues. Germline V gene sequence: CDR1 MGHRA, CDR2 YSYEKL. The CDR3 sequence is CASSQDDPTNSPLHF. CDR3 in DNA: TGCGCCAGCAGCCAAGACGACCCCACTAATTCACCCCTCCACTTT.